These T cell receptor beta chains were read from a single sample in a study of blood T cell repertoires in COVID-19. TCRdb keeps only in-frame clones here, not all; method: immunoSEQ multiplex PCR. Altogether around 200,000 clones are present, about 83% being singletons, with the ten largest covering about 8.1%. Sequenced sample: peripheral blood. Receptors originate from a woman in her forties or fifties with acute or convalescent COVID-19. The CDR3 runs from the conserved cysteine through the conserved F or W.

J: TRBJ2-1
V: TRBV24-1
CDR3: CATSGNSDEQFF

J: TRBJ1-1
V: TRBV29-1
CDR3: CSASGTSNTEAFF

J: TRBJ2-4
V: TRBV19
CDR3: CASSRNRGQNIQYF

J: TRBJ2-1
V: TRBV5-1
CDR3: CASSPRTDYNEQFF

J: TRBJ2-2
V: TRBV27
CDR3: CASGPGQGYWEAGELFF

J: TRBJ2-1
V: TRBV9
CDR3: CASSVSGIDNEQFF

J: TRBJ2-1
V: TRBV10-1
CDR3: CASSELGLAPYNEQFF

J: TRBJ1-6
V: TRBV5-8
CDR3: CASSIGSSPLHF

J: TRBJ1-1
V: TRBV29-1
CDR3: CSAGEGVEAFF

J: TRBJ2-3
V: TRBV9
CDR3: CASSVGGGKGTDTQYF

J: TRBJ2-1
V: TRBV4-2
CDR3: CASSQAGTSGPSSYNEQFF

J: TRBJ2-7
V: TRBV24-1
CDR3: CATSDHTPAGVYEQYF

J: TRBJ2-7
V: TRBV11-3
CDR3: CASSSGDSYEQYF

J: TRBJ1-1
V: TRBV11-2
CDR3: CASSLATGVYSEAFF

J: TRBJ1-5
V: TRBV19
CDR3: CASSEGGGQPQHF

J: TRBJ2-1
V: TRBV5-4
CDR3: CASSLEERATPKFF

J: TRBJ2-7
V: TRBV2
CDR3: CASSASLTYEQYF

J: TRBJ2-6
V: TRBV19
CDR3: CASSSGQLPSGANVLTF

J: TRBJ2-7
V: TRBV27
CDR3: CASSFGELGYEQYF

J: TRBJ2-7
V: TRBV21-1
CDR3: CASSKAPGTRGYEQYF

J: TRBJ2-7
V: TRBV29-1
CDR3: CSVDGDRGRYEQYF

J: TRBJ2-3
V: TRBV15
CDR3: CATSRGYETSGTDTQYF

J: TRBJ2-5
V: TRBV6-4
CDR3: CASSDSGTGKETQYF

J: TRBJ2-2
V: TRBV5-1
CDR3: CASSKGTNTGELFF

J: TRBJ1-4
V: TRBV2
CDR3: CASSVDRGRKLFF

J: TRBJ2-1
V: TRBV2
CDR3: CASSLGVGEQFF

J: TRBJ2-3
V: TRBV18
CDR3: CASSHGRADTQYF

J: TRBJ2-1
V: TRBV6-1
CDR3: CASSDPSGRSYNEQFF

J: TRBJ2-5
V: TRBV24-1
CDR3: CATSGLGQGQETQYF

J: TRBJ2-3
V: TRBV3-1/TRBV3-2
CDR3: CASSHPDYKTTDTQYF

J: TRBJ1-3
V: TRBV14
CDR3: CASSQDRRGTIYF

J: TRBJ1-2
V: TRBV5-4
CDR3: CASSFLDRENYGYTF

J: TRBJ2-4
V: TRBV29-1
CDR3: CSVAGAPGDKNIQYF

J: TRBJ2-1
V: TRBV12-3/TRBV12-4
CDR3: CASSDRANNEQFF

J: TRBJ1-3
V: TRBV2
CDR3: CASSGTGGPLSGNTIYF

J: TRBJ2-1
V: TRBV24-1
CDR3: CATSDPTSGAYNEQFF

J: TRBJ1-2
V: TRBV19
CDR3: CASRVGNNYGYTF

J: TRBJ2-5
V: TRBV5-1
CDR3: CASSLGEEETQYF

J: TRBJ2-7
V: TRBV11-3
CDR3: CASSLGGDYEQYF

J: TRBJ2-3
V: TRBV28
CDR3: CASSGLAGEDTQYF

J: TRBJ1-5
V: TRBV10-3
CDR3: CAISGENQPQHF

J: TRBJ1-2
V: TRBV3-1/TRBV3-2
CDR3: CASSQGGGFSGGYTF

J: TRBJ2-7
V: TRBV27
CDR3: CASRPTSVSSYEQYF

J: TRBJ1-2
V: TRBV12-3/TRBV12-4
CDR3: CASSDDRVGGYTF

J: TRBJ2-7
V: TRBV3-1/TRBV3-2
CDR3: CASSQAKWVTSGSPYEQYF

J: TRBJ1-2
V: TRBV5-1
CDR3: CASSYPGQSRSGYTF

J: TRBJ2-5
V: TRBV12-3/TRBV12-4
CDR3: CASSWEVGDLYF

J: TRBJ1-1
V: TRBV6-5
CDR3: CASEYGRVTEAFF

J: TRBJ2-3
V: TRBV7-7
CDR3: CASSPGQGGGTQYF

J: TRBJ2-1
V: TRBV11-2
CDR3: CASSLKRLNEQFF

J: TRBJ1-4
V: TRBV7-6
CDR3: CASSPSPGEDEKLFF

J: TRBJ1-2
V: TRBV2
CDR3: CASTPERYRGLGYTF

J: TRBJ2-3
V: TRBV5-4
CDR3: CASRPDYRADTQYF

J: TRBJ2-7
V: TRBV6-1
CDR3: CASSEALGGWEQYF

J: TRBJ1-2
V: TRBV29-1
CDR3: CSVEGDYLGQGDGYTF